This is a list of T cell receptor beta chains from one sample in a study of cytomegalovirus exposure and HLA in healthy donors. The method was immunoSEQ multiplex PCR; TCRdb's version includes in-frame clones alone and lacks a portion of them. The sample includes about 170,000 clones, about 96% of them seen just once. Material: PBMCs. These receptor sequences come from a woman between 18 and 29 years old in good health and CMV-seronegative. CDR3s leave out the opening cysteine and the closing phenylalanine or tryptophan.

V,J,CDR3
TRBV18,TRBJ2-4,ASSPRSSVDIQY
TRBV5-4,TRBJ1-2,ASSLWRAPNYGYT
TRBV4-2,TRBJ2-1,ASSQAPGLLEQF
TRBV29-1,TRBJ2-7,SGGGSVYEQY
TRBV27,TRBJ2-7,ASRMLGQREQY
TRBV2,TRBJ2-1,ASSEAPETSYYNEQF
TRBV11-2,TRBJ1-5,ASSLGGGSQPQH
TRBV30,TRBJ1-1,ASLTGYFTEAF
TRBV7-8,TRBJ1-2,ASSSSGGEAKGYT
TRBV7-2,TRBJ2-1,ASSLPGFKQF
TRBV6-6,TRBJ2-5,ASNPKGQGGQTQY
TRBV29-1,TRBJ1-4,SVLGHTNEKLF
TRBV9,TRBJ2-7,ASSVVPGAYEQY
TRBV7-6,TRBJ1-2,ASSLQEGANYGYT
TRBV5-1,TRBJ2-7,ASSLAVAGAAYEQY
TRBV7-3,TRBJ2-3,ASSLTAGSTDTQY
TRBV4-2,TRBJ2-1,ASSQVSGQISYNEQF
TRBV9,TRBJ1-1,ASSPRTASNTEAF
TRBV6-6,TRBJ1-4,ASSYSGRRGEKLF
TRBV19,TRBJ2-1,ASSTPTSGREQF
TRBV4-3,TRBJ1-2,ASSQESGGLYGYT
TRBV5-1,TRBJ2-7,ASSPDLSYEQY
TRBV19,TRBJ1-2,ASSIDRPGNAVGGYT
TRBV6-6,TRBJ1-5,ASSYSGPEGQPQH
TRBV6-5,TRBJ1-2,ASSLQQGAYGYT
TRBV21-1,TRBJ1-5,GRGGQPQH
TRBV11-3,TRBJ2-1,ASSSTAYNEQF
TRBV5-1,TRBJ2-6,ASSSTGSGANVLT
TRBV6-6,TRBJ1-2,ASSYSGQGGGGYT
TRBV13,TRBJ2-4,ASSLVGLAGGPRTKNIQY
TRBV2,TRBJ2-7,ASFLGQGSNEQY
TRBV11-2,TRBJ1-1,ASSLEGGVRGAF
TRBV4-1,TRBJ2-1,ASSRTGNSYNEQF
TRBV11-2,TRBJ2-7,ASSLDRNYEQY
TRBV12-1,TRBJ1-3,ASSPEDRGPGNTIY
TRBV29-1,TRBJ1-1,SVDYTEAF
TRBV9,TRBJ1-6,ASSDTGTGNSPLH
TRBV5-8,TRBJ2-5,ASSLGVGTQETQY
TRBV19,TRBJ1-1,ASSQGQPNTEAF
TRBV10-3,TRBJ2-5,AISDTWGGETQY
TRBV30,TRBJ2-2,AWSVRSGTGELF
TRBV7-2,TRBJ2-3,ASSLGGQGTDTQY
TRBV11-2,TRBJ2-2,ASSLTGPDTGELF
TRBV4-2,TRBJ2-7,ASSQVAGGPSYEQY
TRBV7-9,TRBJ2-1,ASSLTSRNEQF
TRBV18,TRBJ1-2,ASSPESNYGYT